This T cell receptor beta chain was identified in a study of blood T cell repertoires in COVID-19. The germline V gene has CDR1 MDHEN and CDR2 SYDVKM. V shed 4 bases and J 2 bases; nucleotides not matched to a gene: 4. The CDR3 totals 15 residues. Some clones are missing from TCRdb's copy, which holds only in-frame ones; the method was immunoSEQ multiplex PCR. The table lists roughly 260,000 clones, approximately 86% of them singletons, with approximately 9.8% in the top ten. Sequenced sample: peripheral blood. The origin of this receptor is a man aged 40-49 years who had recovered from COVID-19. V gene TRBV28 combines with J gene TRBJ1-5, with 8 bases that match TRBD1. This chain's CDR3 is CASSSLTGGNQPQHF. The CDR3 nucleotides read TGTGCCAGCAGTTCCCTGACAGGGGGCAATCAGCCCCAGCATTTT.